This entry lists 8 T cell receptor beta chains sequenced from one sample in a study of blood T cell repertoires in COVID-19. Assay: immunoSEQ multiplex PCR; the TCRdb copy retains only in-frame clones and omits some. The sample includes over 65,000 clones, around four fifths of them seen just once. Sequenced: peripheral blood. Receptors originate from a man older than 75 with active or convalescent COVID-19.

The genes are TRBV5-1 and TRBJ2-3; D possibly corresponds to TRBD2 (6 bases). The germline V gene has CDR1 SGHRS and CDR2 YFSETQ. V was pared by 2 bases and J by 5 bases, with 12 bases between. This CDR3 has 14 amino acids. The CDR3 DNA sequence: TGCGCCAGCAGCTTAGCGGGTGCTGGAGATACGCAGTATTTT. This codes for CASSLAGAGDTQYF.

V and J are TRBV5-1 and TRBJ2-1; a weak D match, TRBD2 (6 bases). V lost 2 bases and J lost 9, with 21 bases in between. The germline gives CDR1 SGHRS, CDR2 YFSETQ. The CDR3 contains 16 residues. The CDR3 DNA follows: TGCGCCAGCAGCTTTTCCCTGGCGGGAAGGCAGGGTGAGCAGTTCTTC. This encodes CASSFSLAGRQGEQFF. Combining the CDR3 with reference TRBV5-1 and TRBJ2-1 gives the whole variable domain KAGVTQTPRYLIKTRGQQVTLSCSPISGHRSVSWYQQTPGQGLQFLFEYFSETQRNKGNFPGRFSGRQFSNSRSEMNVSTLELGDSALYLCASSFSLAGRQGEQFFGPGTRLTVL.

The rearrangement joins TRBV5-6 to TRBJ1-2; no clear D gene. Trimming shortened V by 3 bases and J by 4 bases, and 10 bases separated the two germline ends. The CDR3 sequence is 13 residues long. Germline CDR1 SGHDT, CDR2 YYEEEE. CDR3 bases: TGTGCCAGCAGCTCTGGAGGCAGCTATGGCTACACCTTC. This encodes CASSSGGSYGYTF.

The chain has TRBV5-1 and TRBJ2-5; D not certain. This CDR3 comprises 12 residues. V shed 2 bases and J shed 2 bases, with 4 bases lying between them. CDR1 and CDR2 (germline): SGHRS, YFSETQ. The CDR3 nucleotides are TGCGCCAGCAGCTTACTGCAAGAGACCCAGTACTTC. Its protein is CASSLLQETQYF. Together with reference TRBV5-1 and TRBJ2-5, the CDR3 gives the full variable domain: KAGVTQTPRYLIKTRGQQVTLSCSPISGHRSVSWYQQTPGQGLQFLFEYFSETQRNKGNFPGRFSGRQFSNSRSEMNVSTLELGDSALYLCASSLLQETQYFGPGTRLLVL.

The CDR3 nucleotides are TGTGCCAGCAGCCCGAGGACAGAGAACACCGGGGAGCTGTTTTTT. The encoded protein is CASSPRTENTGELFF. The chain carries TRBV5-4 and TRBJ2-2, with D maybe TRBD1 (6 bases). The CDR3 contains 15 residues. Trimming pared 4 bases from V and 1 base from J, leaving 11 bases between. Germline V gives CDR1 SGHNT, CDR2 YYREEE (reference sequence). The variable domain in full, with the rest retrieved from reference TRBV5-4 and TRBJ2-2, is ETGVTQSPTHLIKTRGQQVTLRCSSQSGHNTVSWYQQALGQGPQFIFQYYREEENGRGNFPPRFSGLQFPNYSSELNVNALELDDSALYLCASSPRTENTGELFFGEGSRLTVL.

This sequence joins TRBV5-6 and TRBJ2-3; 11 positions match TRBD2. CDR3 length: 16 amino acids. CDR1 SGHDT and CDR2 YYEEEE come from the germline V gene. V shed 4 bases and J 2 bases; nucleotides not matched to a gene: 6. Written as DNA, the CDR3 is TGTGCCAGCAGCGAGACTAGCGGGGCCCACACAGATACGCAGTATTTT. Its protein product is CASSETSGAHTDTQYF. The whole variable domain, remainder taken from reference TRBV5-6 and TRBJ2-3, is DAGVTQSPTHLIKTRGQQVTLRCSPKSGHDTVSWYQQALGQGPQFIFQYYEEEERQRGNFPDRFSGHQFPNYSSELNVNALLLGDSALYLCASSETSGAHTDTQYFGPGTRLTVL.

The table lists this clone with a count of one. V is TRBV11-3 and J is TRBJ1-1, with D perhaps matching TRBD1 (6 bases). Between the trimmed V and J ends, which lost 4 bases and 11 bases, there was a span of 20 bases. The CDR3 covers 14 residues. The V gene's germline CDR1 is SGHNT and CDR2 YENEEA. CDR3 bases: TGTGCCAGCAGCTCGAGGACAGTAAAATTAGTCGCTTTCTTT. Its translation: CASSSRTVKLVAFF.

V gene TRBV6-4 combines with J gene TRBJ2-1; TRBD2 agrees at 13 bases. This CDR3 region has 17 residues. Trimming at V came to 6 bases and at J to 2 bases, leaving 7 bases not matched to a gene. CDR1 MRHNA and CDR2 SNTAGT come from the germline V gene. The CDR3 reads CASSSGTSGKPYNEQFF. CDR3 in DNA: TGTGCCAGCAGCTCCGGGACTAGCGGGAAACCCTACAATGAGCAGTTCTTC.